This T cell receptor (beta chain) was profiled in a study of cytomegalovirus exposure and HLA in healthy donors. Study context: Later, an analysis reported that the 100 to 150 validation repertoires had used the same platform as the roughly 720 first-cohort repertoires.

To note about this clone: Its specificity is not known.

The data were produced by immunoSEQ multiplex PCR, yet TCRdb's version contains in-frame clones alone and is incomplete. The sample carries 71,000 or so clones, approximately 94% recorded once. Study-level findings and limits: Despite most TCR sequences being rare, some public TCRs occurred in many donors.

The donors were members of the roughly 120-subject validation cohort (separate from the roughly 660-subject first cohort). The CDR3 loop spans 17 amino acids. The gene calls are TRBV21-1 and TRBJ1-1; the DNA was not compared with TRBD1, the D call given in the table. TRBV21-1 constitutes a pseudogene. The receptor was isolated from a man younger than 35 in good health and CMV-seropositive. The sample comprised PBMCs. The CDR3 reads CASSKGGDRGLDTEAFF. In nucleotides, the CDR3 is TGTGCCAGCAGCAAAGGGGGGGACAGGGGGCTAGACACTGAAGCTTTCTTT.